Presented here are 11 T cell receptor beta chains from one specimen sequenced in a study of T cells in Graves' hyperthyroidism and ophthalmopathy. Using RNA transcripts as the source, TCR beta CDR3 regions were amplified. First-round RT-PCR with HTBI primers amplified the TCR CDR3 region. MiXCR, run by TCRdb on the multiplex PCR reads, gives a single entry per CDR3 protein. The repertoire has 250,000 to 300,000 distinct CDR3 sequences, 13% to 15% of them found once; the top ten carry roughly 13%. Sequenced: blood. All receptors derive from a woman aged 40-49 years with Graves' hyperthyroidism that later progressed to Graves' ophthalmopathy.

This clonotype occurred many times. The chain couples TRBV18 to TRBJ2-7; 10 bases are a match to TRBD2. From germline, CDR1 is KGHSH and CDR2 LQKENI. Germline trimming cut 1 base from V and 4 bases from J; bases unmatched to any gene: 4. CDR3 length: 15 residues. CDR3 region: CASSPLAGGDYEQYF. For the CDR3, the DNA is TGTGCCAGCTCACCACTAGCGGGAGGTGATTACGAGCAGTACTTC.

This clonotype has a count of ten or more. The CDR3 DNA reads as TGTGCCAGCAGTTATGAGGGAGAGTACTACGAGCAGTACTTC. This gives the protein CASSYEGEYYEQYF. The J gene is TRBJ2-7, the V gene TRBV28, with TRBD2 as a possible D gene (5 bases). The V gene lost 4 bases and the J gene lost 3 bases, with 13 bases spanning the gap. CDR1 is MDHEN, CDR2 SYDVKM, per germline. The CDR3 has 14 residues.

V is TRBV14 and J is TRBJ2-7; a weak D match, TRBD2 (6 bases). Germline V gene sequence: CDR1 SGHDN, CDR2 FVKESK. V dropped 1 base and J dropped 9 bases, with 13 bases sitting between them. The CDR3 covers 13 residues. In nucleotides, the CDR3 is TGTGCCAGCAGCCAAGTCGCGGGAACTACGCAGTACTTC. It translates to CASSQVAGTTQYF.

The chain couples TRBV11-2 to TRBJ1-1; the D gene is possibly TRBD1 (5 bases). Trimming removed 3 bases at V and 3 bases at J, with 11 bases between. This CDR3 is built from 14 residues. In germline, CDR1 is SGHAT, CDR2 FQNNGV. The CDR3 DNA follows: TGTGCCAGCAGCTTCAGGGCCGGGGACACTGAAGCTTTCTTT. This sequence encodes CASSFRAGDTEAFF.

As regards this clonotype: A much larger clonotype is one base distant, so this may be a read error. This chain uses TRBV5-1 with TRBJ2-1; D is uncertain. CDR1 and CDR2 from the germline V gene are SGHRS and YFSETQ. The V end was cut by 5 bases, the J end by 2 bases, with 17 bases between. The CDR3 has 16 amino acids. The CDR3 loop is CASRRNSLSPYNEQFF. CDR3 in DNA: TGCGCCAGCAGGCGGAACAGCCTGAGCCCCTACAATGAGCAGTTCTTC.

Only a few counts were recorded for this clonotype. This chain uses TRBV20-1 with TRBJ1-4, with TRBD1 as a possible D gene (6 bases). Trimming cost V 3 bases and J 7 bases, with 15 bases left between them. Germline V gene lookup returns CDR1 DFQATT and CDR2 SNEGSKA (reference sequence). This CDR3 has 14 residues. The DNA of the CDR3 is TGCAGTGCTAGTGGCGGGACACCTTTTGAAAAACTGTTTTTT. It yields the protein CSASGGTPFEKLFF.

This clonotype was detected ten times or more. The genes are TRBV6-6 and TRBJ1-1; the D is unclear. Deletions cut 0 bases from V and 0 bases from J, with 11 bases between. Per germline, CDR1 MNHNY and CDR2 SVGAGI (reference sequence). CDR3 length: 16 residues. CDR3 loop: CASSYSMAGMNTEAFF. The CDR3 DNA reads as TGTGCCAGCAGTTACTCGATGGCTGGAATGAACACTGAAGCTTTCTTT.

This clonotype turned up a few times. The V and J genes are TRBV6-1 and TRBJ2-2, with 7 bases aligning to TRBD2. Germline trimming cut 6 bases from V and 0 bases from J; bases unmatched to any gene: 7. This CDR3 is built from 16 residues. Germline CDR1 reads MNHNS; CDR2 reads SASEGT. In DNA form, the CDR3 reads TGTGCCAGCAGGGGAGGGACGGTAGCGAACACCGGGGAGCTGTTTTTT. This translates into CASRGGTVANTGELFF.

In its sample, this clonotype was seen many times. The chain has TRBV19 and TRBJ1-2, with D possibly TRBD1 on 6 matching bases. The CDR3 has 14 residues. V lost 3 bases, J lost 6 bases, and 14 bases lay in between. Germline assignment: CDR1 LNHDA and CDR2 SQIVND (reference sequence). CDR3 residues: CASSIRDTLDGYTF. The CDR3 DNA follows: TGTGCCAGTAGTATCCGGGACACCCTCGATGGCTACACCTTC.

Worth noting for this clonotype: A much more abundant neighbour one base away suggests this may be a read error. CDR3 amino acids: CANSTLPGNTEAFF. CDR3 nucleotide sequence: TGTGCCAACAGCACACTCCCGGGGAACACTGAAGCTTTCTTT. The chain joins TRBV7-3 to TRBJ1-1; D remains ambiguous. The length of the CDR3 is 14 residues. CDR1 SGHTA and CDR2 FQGTGA come from the germline V gene.

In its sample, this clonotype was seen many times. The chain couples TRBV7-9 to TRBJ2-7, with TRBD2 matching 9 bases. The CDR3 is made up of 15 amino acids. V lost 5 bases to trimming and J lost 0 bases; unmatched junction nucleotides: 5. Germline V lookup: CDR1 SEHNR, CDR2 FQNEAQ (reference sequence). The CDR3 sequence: CASSPSGMSSYEQYF. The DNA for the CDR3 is TGTGCCAGCAGCCCTAGCGGGATGAGCTCCTACGAGCAGTACTTC.